These T cell receptor beta chains were read from a single sample in a study of early T cells in non-severe SARS-CoV-2 infection. In TCRdb, the 5' RACE reads were re-called with MiXCR into one record per CDR3 protein. In the table there are roughly 93,000 distinct CDR3 sequences, 8% to 13% of which are singletons. What was sequenced was whole blood. All receptors come from an adult who was a healthcare worker with PCR-confirmed SARS-CoV-2 infection or an uninfected control (not recorded which). The CDR3 runs from the conserved cysteine through the conserved F or W. D genes are given only for firm matches.

>.|TRBJ2-5|TRBV24-1
CATAEGGQETQYF
>TRBD1|TRBJ2-2|TRBV12-3/TRBV12-4
CASSLSPRGKTGELFF
>.|TRBJ2-1|TRBV5-1
CASSLSSETEQFF
>TRBD1|TRBJ1-1|TRBV18
CASSPQQGENTEAFF
>TRBD1|TRBJ2-2|TRBV7-9
CASTPQGARTGELFF
>.|TRBJ2-7|TRBV28
CANSLWDEQYF
>.|TRBJ2-7|TRBV7-9
CASSPSPIEQYF
>.|TRBJ1-1|TRBV11-1
CASSDGQNTEAFF
>.|TRBJ1-5|TRBV20-1
CSARDRKIWARHQPQHF
>TRBD1|TRBJ1-5|TRBV12-3/TRBV12-4
CASSSRTGGNQPQHF
>TRBD1|TRBJ1-6|TRBV9
CASGRDRRSSYNSPLHF
>.|TRBJ1-4|TRBV30
CAWAFGGAGEKLFF
>TRBD1|TRBJ1-2|TRBV2
CARDRAKGYTF
>.|TRBJ1-2|TRBV7-2
CASSAGSYFSYTF
>.|TRBJ2-1|TRBV7-9
CASSSDSYIREFF
>TRBD2|TRBJ2-3|TRBV4-2
CASSQDRLAGDTQYF
>.|TRBJ1-6|TRBV28
CASSLGGGGPESPLHF
>.|TRBJ2-7|TRBV10-2
CASRASYEQYF
>.|TRBJ1-1|TRBV29-1
CSVDRNTEAFF
>.|TRBJ1-1|TRBV6-5
CASGWTEGSTEAFF
>.|TRBJ2-5|TRBV2
CASNVGGTLQETQYF